Listed below are T cell receptor beta chains from one sample, sequenced in a study of blood T cell repertoires in COVID-19. The protocol was immunoSEQ multiplex PCR, while the TCRdb copy is restricted to in-frame clones and leaves out a portion. Of a few hundred thousand clones listed, roughly nine tenths were seen once; the top ten hold 2% to 3%. The sample consisted of PBMCs or T cells enriched from blood (not recorded which). The source is a woman younger than 35 who had recovered from COVID-19. Both conserved end residues are part of each CDR3. A D gene is named only where the DNA matches it firmly. Not every row has a clone size; where given, it reads once, few, many or a size class.

TRBJ2-5 TRBD1 - TRBV3-1/TRBV3-2 TGTGCCAGCAGCCAAACTTGGACAGGAGAGACCCAGTACTTC CASSQTWTGETQYF
TRBJ1-5 - - TRBV10-3 TGTGCCATCAGTGACAGATATCAGCCCCAGCATTTT CAISDRYQPQHF
TRBJ2-3 TRBD2 - TRBV6-1 TGTGCCAGCAGTGATTTACTAGCGGTAAAAGATACGCAGTATTTT CASSDLLAVKDTQYF
TRBJ1-1 - - TRBV5-1 TGCGCCAGCAGCCAGGGCCCCCAGGGGCCGTCCACTGAAGCTTTCTTT CASSQGPQGPSTEAFF
TRBJ2-7 TRBD1 - TRBV14 TGTGCCAGCAGCCAAGACCGAGACAGGGGGGCCTACGAGCAGTACTTC CASSQDRDRGAYEQYF
TRBJ1-2 - - TRBV27 TGTGCCAGCAGCGATGGGGGGGCAAGGGGCTACACCTTC CASSDGGARGYTF
TRBJ2-2 - few TRBV16 TGTGCCAGCAGCCTTACGGGGAACCCCCCGAACGGCGGGGAGCTGTTTTTT CASSLTGNPPNGGELFF
TRBJ2-5 - once TRBV7-9 TGTGCCAGCAGCTGGCGCGACTTTGGACTGAAAGAGACCCAGTACTTC CASSWRDFGLKETQYF
TRBJ1-1 - - TRBV5-1 TGCGCCAGCAGCTTGACCACAGGCACTGAAGCTTTCTTT CASSLTTGTEAFF
TRBJ2-1 TRBD1 - TRBV2 TGTGCCAGCAAAGGGACAGGGGGCAATGAGCAGTTCTTC CASKGTGGNEQFF
TRBJ2-7 TRBD1 - TRBV20-1 TGCAGTGGGGACAGGGCACACGAGCAGTACTTC CSGDRAHEQYF
TRBJ1-2 - - TRBV13 TGTGCCAGCAGCCAGGGAGGGCTTCTCTATGGCTACACCTTC CASSQGGLLYGYTF
TRBJ1-4 TRBD1 - TRBV5-4 TGTGCCAGCAGCCTGGACAGGGGGGAGGGTGAAAAACTGTTTTTT CASSLDRGEGEKLFF
TRBJ1-3 TRBD1 - TRBV28 TGTGCCAGCAGCCCAAACAGGGGTTCCTCTGGAAACACCATATATTTT CASSPNRGSSGNTIYF
TRBJ2-4 - - TRBV9 TGTGCCAGCAGCGGCTACGGGGAAAACATTCAGTACTTC CASSGYGENIQYF
TRBJ1-1 TRBD1 - TRBV25-1 TGTGCCACCTCAGGGGGCACTGAAGCTTTCTTT CATSGGTEAFF
TRBJ1-2 - - TRBV6-1 TGTGCCAGCAGTGATAACAGGGAATGGTATGGCTACACCTTC CASSDNREWYGYTF
TRBJ2-2 - - TRBV3-1/TRBV3-2 TGTGCCAGCAGCCAAGAATCCTTGGGACACGACACCGGGGAGCTGTTTTTT CASSQESLGHDTGELFF
TRBJ2-7 - - TRBV7-6 TGTGCCAGCAGCCCCGGGCCTACAGAGGGATTACGCTACGAGCAGTACTTC CASSPGPTEGLRYEQYF
TRBJ2-3 - - TRBV11-2 TGTGCCAGCAGAGATTCAGGGTTTAGCACAGATACGCAGTATTTT CASRDSGFSTDTQYF
TRBJ2-7 - - TRBV5-1 TGCGCCAGCAGGTCTATTACCCAGGGGACCCACGAGCAGTACTTC CASRSITQGTHEQYF
TRBJ1-5 - - TRBV27 TGTGCCAGCAGTTTACTGGCAGGAAGCAATCAGCCCCAGCATTTT CASSLLAGSNQPQHF
TRBJ1-2 - - TRBV19 TGTGCCAGTACCGAGCCGGCTCTTCCCCGGGGTGGCTACACCTTC CASTEPALPRGGYTF
TRBJ2-3 TRBD1 - TRBV27 TGTGCCAGCAGTCCAAGGGACAGACTAACCTCCACAGATACGCAGTATTTT CASSPRDRLTSTDTQYF
TRBJ1-1 - - TRBV19 TGTGCCAGTTCCCGACAGACAGTGAACACTGAAGCTTTCTTT CASSRQTVNTEAFF
TRBJ2-5 - once TRBV10-2 TGCGCCAGCAGTGATCCCGGGACTTTTCAAGAGACCCAGTACTTC CASSDPGTFQETQYF
TRBJ2-5 - - TRBV3-1/TRBV3-2 TGTGCCAGCAGTTACAACCAAGAGACCCAGTACTTC CASSYNQETQYF
TRBJ1-5 TRBD1 - TRBV28 TGTGCCAGCAGTCCGCACCGGGACAGTCAGCCCCAGCATTTT CASSPHRDSQPQHF
TRBJ1-5 TRBD1 - TRBV29-1 TGCAGCGTTGAAGCTAAAGACAGGGGGCCCCAGCATTTT CSVEAKDRGPQHF
TRBJ2-7 TRBD1 once TRBV4-2 TGTGCCAGCAGCCAGCCCGGACAGGGGGCTTTTTACGAGCAGTACTTC CASSQPGQGAFYEQYF
TRBJ2-7 - - TRBV11-2 TGTGCCAGCAGCTTAGTTGTGGGGACAACCTACGAGCAGTACTTC CASSLVVGTTYEQYF
TRBJ1-1 - - TRBV12-3/TRBV12-4 TGTGCCAGCATCAAGACGGGGAACACTGAAGCTTTCTTT CASIKTGNTEAFF
TRBJ1-5 - - TRBV18 TGTGCCAGCTCATATTCCGGGACATCAGATCAGCCCCAGCATTTT CASSYSGTSDQPQHF
TRBJ1-1 - - TRBV5-8 TGTGCCAGCAGCTTGGGCAGGCCTGAAGCTTTCTTT CASSLGRPEAFF
TRBJ2-2 - - TRBV10-1 TGCGCCAGCCGCGAAGACACCGGGGAGCTGTTTTTT CASREDTGELFF
TRBJ2-1 - - TRBV7-2 TGTGCCAGCAGCTTATTACAGGGCCATGAGCAGTTCTTC CASSLLQGHEQFF
TRBJ2-3 TRBD2 - TRBV5-4 TGTGCCAGCAGCTTGGCCGTGTCTAGCGGGGGGACGGGAGATACGCAGTATTTT CASSLAVSSGGTGDTQYF
TRBJ1-2 - - TRBV15 TGTGCCACCAGCAGAGCCGTCGGGGGCTACACCTTC CATSRAVGGYTF
TRBJ1-6 TRBD1 - TRBV19 TGTGCCAGTAGTATAGGACAGGGGGTGGATTCACCCCTCCACTTT CASSIGQGVDSPLHF
TRBJ1-6 - - TRBV5-4 TGTGCCAGCAGCTTGGGTGCAGGGGTTGCTTCACCCCTCCACTTT CASSLGAGVASPLHF
TRBJ2-3 - - TRBV19 TGTGCCAGTAGTATATCGGGAGATGGGCCAGATACGCAGTATTTT CASSISGDGPDTQYF
TRBJ2-5 TRBD1 - TRBV18 TGTGCCAGCTCACTCCTGGACAGGGGGTTCCAAGAGACCCAGTACTTC CASSLLDRGFQETQYF
TRBJ1-6 TRBD1 - TRBV10-2 TGCGCCAGCAGTGAGTCGACAGGGTTAGATTCACCCCTCCACTTT CASSESTGLDSPLHF
TRBJ2-5 - - TRBV3-1/TRBV3-2 TGTGCCAGCGCGAACCGGGGTGGCGAGACCCAGTACTTC CASANRGGETQYF
TRBJ1-2 TRBD1 once TRBV28 TGTGCCAGCAGTTCCCCGGGACAGGAAAACTATGGCTACACCTTC CASSSPGQENYGYTF
TRBJ2-2 - - TRBV6-5 TGTGCCAGCAGTTACGCGGGGGCCACGGGATGGGAGCTGTTTTTT CASSYAGATGWELFF
TRBJ1-2 - - TRBV7-3 TGTGCCAGCAGCTTAAATGGGGGCGGCTACACCTTC CASSLNGGGYTF
TRBJ2-5 - once TRBV6-2/TRBV6-3 TGTGCCAGCAGTCCCTTATGGTACAGGCAAGAGACCCAGTACTTC CASSPLWYRQETQYF
TRBJ1-4 - - TRBV14 TGTGCCAGCAGCCAGTTGACGGCCACCAGGGAAAAACTGTTTTTT CASSQLTATREKLFF
TRBJ2-3 - - TRBV4-1 TGCGCCAGCAGCCAAGAAGGGGCTACGCAGTATTTT CASSQEGATQYF
TRBJ1-4 TRBD1 - TRBV5-6 TGTGCCAGCAGCTTGACCGGGACAGGGACTGAAAAACTGTTTTTT CASSLTGTGTEKLFF
TRBJ2-1 - - TRBV5-4 TGTGTCTCCGGGGGACTTAGCTACAATGAGCAGTTCTTC CVSGGLSYNEQFF
TRBJ2-2 TRBD2 - TRBV5-4 TGTGCCAGCAGCGCCCGCGGGGGGGCGGAAGGGGAGCTGTTTTTT CASSARGGAEGELFF
TRBJ2-3 TRBD1 - TRBV4-1 TGCGCCAGCAGCCCCGACGGGACAGGAGGAAGCACAGATACGCAGTATTTT CASSPDGTGGSTDTQYF
TRBJ1-3 - - TRBV13 TGTGCCAGCAGCTTATACGTCGTTGGGCCGAGCTCTGGAAACACCATATATTTT CASSLYVVGPSSGNTIYF